Detailed here is one T cell receptor (beta chain). The method was immunoSEQ multiplex PCR; TCRdb's version includes in-frame clones alone and lacks a portion of them. This table holds roughly 85,000 clones, about 94% found once. These data come from a study of technical replicates of blood from a few donors. The source material was T cells isolated from PBMCs. This TCR derives from a human donor in good health.

The chain's CDR3 is CASSLFQTGDTEAFF. The CDR3 DNA follows: TGCGCCAGCAGCTTGTTCCAAACAGGGGACACTGAAGCTTTCTTT. The chain employs TRBV5-1 and TRBJ1-1; 7 bases agree with TRBD1. Trimming took 1 base from V and 3 from J; bases not matched to a gene: 6. The CDR3 is 15 amino acids. Per germline, CDR1 SGHRS and CDR2 YFSETQ. The variable domain in full, completed from reference TRBV5-1 and TRBJ1-1, reads KAGVTQTPRYLIKTRGQQVTLSCSPISGHRSVSWYQQTPGQGLQFLFEYFSETQRNKGNFPGRFSGRQFSNSRSEMNVSTLELGDSALYLCASSLFQTGDTEAFFGQGTRLTVV.